What follows is one T cell receptor (beta chain) and its context. The data belong to a study of cytomegalovirus exposure and HLA in healthy donors. V lost 4 bases, J lost 10 bases, and 20 bases lay in between. The CDR3 is made up of 15 amino acids. Germline V gene sequence: CDR1 SGDLS, CDR2 YYNGEE. The PCR made use of 60 Vbeta and 13 Jbeta primers. Clones were sequenced by immunoSEQ multiplex PCR, and TCRdb holds only the in-frame ones, with some missing. The profile shows approximately 180,000 clones, approximately 80% of them singletons. The chain uses TRBV9 and TRBJ2-2; maybe TRBD2 (6 bases). Material for sequencing was PBMCs. The source is a man younger than 30 in good health and CMV-seronegative. The CDR3 protein is CASSRTGGREEELFF. CDR3 sequence (DNA): TGTGCCAGCAGCCGGACTGGTGGGCGGGAAGAGGAGCTGTTTTTT. Full variable domain (remainder filled in from reference TRBV9 and TRBJ2-2): DSGVTQTPKHLITATGQRVTLRCSPRSGDLSVYWYQQSLDQGLQFLIQYYNGEERAKGNILERFSAQQFPDLHSELNLSSLELGDSALYFCASSRTGGREEELFFGEGSRLTVL.